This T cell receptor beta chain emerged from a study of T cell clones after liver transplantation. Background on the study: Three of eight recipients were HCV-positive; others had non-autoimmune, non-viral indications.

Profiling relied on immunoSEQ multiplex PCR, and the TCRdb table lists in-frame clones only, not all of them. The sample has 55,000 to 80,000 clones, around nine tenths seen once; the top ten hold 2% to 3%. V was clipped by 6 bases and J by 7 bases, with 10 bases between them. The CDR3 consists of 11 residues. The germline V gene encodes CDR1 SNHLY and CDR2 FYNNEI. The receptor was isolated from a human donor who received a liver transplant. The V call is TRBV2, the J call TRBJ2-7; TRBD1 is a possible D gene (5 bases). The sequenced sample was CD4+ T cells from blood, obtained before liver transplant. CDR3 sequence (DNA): TGTGCCAGCAGGGGGTGGACAGAGCAGTACTTC. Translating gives CASRGWTEQYF.